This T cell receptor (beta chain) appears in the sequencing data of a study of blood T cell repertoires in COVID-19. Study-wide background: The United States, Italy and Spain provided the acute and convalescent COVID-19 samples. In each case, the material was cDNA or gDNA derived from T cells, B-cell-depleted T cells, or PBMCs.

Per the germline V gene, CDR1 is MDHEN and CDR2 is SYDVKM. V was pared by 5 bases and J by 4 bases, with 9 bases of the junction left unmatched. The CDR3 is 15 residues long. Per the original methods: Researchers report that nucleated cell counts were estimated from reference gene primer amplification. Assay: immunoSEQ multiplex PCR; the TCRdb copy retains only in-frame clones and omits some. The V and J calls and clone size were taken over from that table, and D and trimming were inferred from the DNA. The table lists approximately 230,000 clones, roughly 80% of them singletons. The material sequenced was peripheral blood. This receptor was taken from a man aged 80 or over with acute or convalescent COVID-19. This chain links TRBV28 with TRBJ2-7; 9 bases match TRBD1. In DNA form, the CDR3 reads TGTGCCAGCAGTCCTCAAGGGACAGGGAAATACGAGCAGTACTTC. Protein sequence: CASSPQGTGKYEQYF.